Listed below are T cell receptor beta chains from one sample, sequenced in a study of monozygotic twins with inflammatory bowel disease. TCRdb reprocessed the 5' RACE reads and stores each CDR3 protein as one record, lacking DNA. The sample's table shows about 210,000 distinct CDR3 sequences. The specimen sequenced was blood. The receptors derive from a human donor with ulcerative colitis or Crohn's disease, or a healthy co-twin of an affected twin (not recorded which). Each CDR3 is given with its conserved first and last residue. Not every row has a clone size; where given, it reads once, few, many or a size class.

j_call v_call clone_size cdr3_aa
TRBJ2-7 TRBV2 . CASRPLSYEQYF
TRBJ1-4 TRBV13 . CASSNRIATNEKLFF
TRBJ1-6 TRBV4-3 . CASSQDRLPLHF
TRBJ2-3 TRBV19 . CASTPSRVAGEADTQYF
TRBJ1-4 TRBV12-3/TRBV12-4 . CASTLRASNEKLFF
TRBJ2-1 TRBV5-1 . CASSLAGGPIEQFF
TRBJ2-1 TRBV12-3/TRBV12-4 . CASSFWVAGDRGEQFF
TRBJ2-3 TRBV4-2 . CASSQDGRDTDTQYF
TRBJ1-2 TRBV6-1 . CASSESEGLYGYTF
TRBJ2-1 TRBV7-9 . CASTTWDSRDNEQFF
TRBJ2-1 TRBV7-2 . CASRTSGIGEQFF
TRBJ1-5 TRBV15 . CATSYDSNQPQHF
TRBJ1-1 TRBV12-3/TRBV12-4 . CASSLRSGAEAFF
TRBJ1-4 TRBV6-5 . CASGRGAREKLFF
TRBJ2-2 TRBV28 . CASSYGNTGELFF
TRBJ2-1 TRBV7-9 . CASSSKNNEQFF
TRBJ1-2 TRBV20-1 . CSVKAVNYGYTF
TRBJ2-3 TRBV7-2 . CASSLGGLVGDTQYF
TRBJ1-4 TRBV30 . CAWSVYEKLFF
TRBJ2-7 TRBV7-2 . CASSLMGGPYEQYF
TRBJ1-4 TRBV19 . CASSPPPGNDEKLFF
TRBJ1-1 TRBV12-3/TRBV12-4 . CASSLQGGMNTEAFF
TRBJ2-7 TRBV5-1 . CASSLGTGLTYEQYF
TRBJ2-7 TRBV15 . CATSRKGQLTEQYF
TRBJ2-5 TRBV27 . CASSSLGGETQYF
TRBJ2-1 TRBV24-1 . CATSDPTSGRTYNEQFF
TRBJ2-2 TRBV15 medium-sized CATSRLLPGGGGELFF
TRBJ2-1 TRBV6-1 . CASSGVGGSYNEQFF
TRBJ2-5 TRBV5-6 . CASSLNLQETQYF
TRBJ1-1 TRBV6-2/TRBV6-3 . CASSRQGGALNTEAFF